The rows below give T cell receptor beta chains drawn from one sample of a study of cytomegalovirus exposure and HLA in healthy donors. Sequencing was performed with immunoSEQ multiplex PCR; in TCRdb, only in-frame clones are kept and a portion is missing. Of tens of thousands of clones detected, around 68% appear once; the ten largest clones hold 9.5% to 13%. Sequenced: PBMCs. These receptors came from a young woman in good health and CMV-seronegative. The CDR3 runs from the conserved cysteine through the conserved F or W. Fields, in order: J gene, clone size, V gene, D gene, CDR3 protein, CDR3 DNA. A D gene is named only where the DNA matches it firmly. The size entry is marked missing in some rows and otherwise reads once, few, many or a size class.

j_gene: TRBJ1-4
abundance: .
v_gene: TRBV7-9
d_gene: TRBD1
CDR3aa: CASSSRTGYNEKLFF
CDR3nt: TGTGCCAGCAGCTCTCGGACAGGGTATAATGAAAAACTGTTTTTT

j_gene: TRBJ2-7
abundance: .
v_gene: TRBV30
d_gene: TRBD2
CDR3aa: CARDQFALAGGSEQYF
CDR3nt: TGTGCCCGGGACCAGTTCGCGTTAGCGGGGGGTAGCGAGCAGTACTTC

j_gene: TRBJ2-3
abundance: .
v_gene: TRBV5-1
d_gene: .
CDR3aa: CASSLDFEGADTQYF
CDR3nt: TGCGCCAGCAGCTTGGATTTCGAGGGGGCAGATACGCAGTATTTT

j_gene: TRBJ1-5
abundance: once
v_gene: TRBV18
d_gene: .
CDR3aa: CASSPGQNNQPQHF
CDR3nt: TGTGCCAGCTCACCGGGCCAAAACAATCAGCCCCAGCATTTT

j_gene: TRBJ2-7
abundance: .
v_gene: TRBV4-3
d_gene: .
CDR3aa: CASSQEWGTYEQYF
CDR3nt: TGCGCCAGCAGCCAAGAGTGGGGCACCTACGAGCAGTACTTC

j_gene: TRBJ1-5
abundance: .
v_gene: TRBV9
d_gene: .
CDR3aa: CASSVGHYSNQPQHF
CDR3nt: TGTGCCAGCAGCGTCGGACACTATAGCAATCAGCCCCAGCATTTT

j_gene: TRBJ2-3
abundance: .
v_gene: TRBV6-4
d_gene: .
CDR3aa: CASSALGADTQYF
CDR3nt: TGTGCCAGCAGTGCCCTGGGGGCTGATACGCAGTATTTT

j_gene: TRBJ2-2
abundance: .
v_gene: TRBV9
d_gene: TRBD1
CDR3aa: CASSVGVTGATGELFF
CDR3nt: TGTGCCAGCAGCGTAGGTGTGACAGGGGCGACCGGGGAGCTGTTTTTT

j_gene: TRBJ1-2
abundance: .
v_gene: TRBV19
d_gene: TRBD1
CDR3aa: CASSMPLRQGNGYTF
CDR3nt: TGTGCCAGTAGTATGCCCCTTCGACAGGGCAATGGCTACACCTTC

j_gene: TRBJ1-1
abundance: few
v_gene: TRBV30
d_gene: .
CDR3aa: CAWRIQMNTEAFF
CDR3nt: TGTGCCTGGAGAATACAGATGAACACTGAAGCTTTCTTT

j_gene: TRBJ1-3
abundance: .
v_gene: TRBV2
d_gene: TRBD1
CDR3aa: CASSELTGETNTIYF
CDR3nt: TGTGCCAGCAGTGAGTTGACAGGGGAGACAAACACCATATATTTT

j_gene: TRBJ2-4
abundance: few
v_gene: TRBV7-9
d_gene: TRBD1
CDR3aa: CASSLAGTGGNIQYF
CDR3nt: TGTGCCAGCAGCTTAGCGGGGACAGGGGGAAACATTCAGTACTTC

j_gene: TRBJ1-1
abundance: once
v_gene: TRBV4-1
d_gene: .
CDR3aa: CASSQGRQVVGEVVAFF
CDR3nt: TGCGCCAGCAGCCAAGGGAGACAGGTAGTAGGGGAAGTAGTAGCTTTCTTT

j_gene: TRBJ1-4
abundance: .
v_gene: TRBV4-1
d_gene: TRBD1
CDR3aa: CASSQQGATNEKLFF
CDR3nt: TGCGCCAGCAGCCAGCAGGGGGCAACTAATGAAAAACTGTTTTTT

j_gene: TRBJ1-1
abundance: .
v_gene: TRBV29-1
d_gene: .
CDR3aa: CSGERRRTEAFF
CDR3nt: TGCAGCGGAGAAAGAAGGAGGACTGAAGCTTTCTTT

j_gene: TRBJ1-1
abundance: .
v_gene: TRBV6-1
d_gene: .
CDR3aa: CATARQAGNTEAFF
CDR3nt: TGTGCCACCGCCCGACAGGCCGGGAACACTGAAGCTTTCTTT

j_gene: TRBJ2-7
abundance: once
v_gene: TRBV28
d_gene: .
CDR3aa: CASTPSSYEQYF
CDR3nt: TGTGCCAGCACCCCGAGCTCCTACGAGCAGTACTTC

j_gene: TRBJ2-7
abundance: few
v_gene: TRBV5-3
d_gene: .
CDR3aa: CARSREVLAYHEQYF
CDR3nt: TGTGCCAGAAGCCGCGAGGTCTTGGCCTACCACGAGCAGTACTTC

j_gene: TRBJ2-5
abundance: .
v_gene: TRBV5-4
d_gene: TRBD1
CDR3aa: CASSQQDRGQSQYF
CDR3nt: TGTGCCAGCAGCCAGCAGGACAGGGGGCAGTCCCAGTACTTC

j_gene: TRBJ1-1
abundance: .
v_gene: TRBV29-1
d_gene: .
CDR3aa: CSGWDTKNTEAFF
CDR3nt: TGCAGCGGGTGGGACACTAAGAACACTGAAGCTTTCTTT

j_gene: TRBJ1-2
abundance: few
v_gene: TRBV27
d_gene: .
CDR3aa: CASRTGTEYGYTF
CDR3nt: TGTGCCAGCAGAACAGGGACGGAATATGGCTACACCTTC

j_gene: TRBJ2-5
abundance: few
v_gene: TRBV6-5
d_gene: .
CDR3aa: CASRARKQEYF
CDR3nt: TGTGCCAGCAGGGCCCGGAAGCAGGAGTACTTC

j_gene: TRBJ1-2
abundance: .
v_gene: TRBV7-2
d_gene: TRBD1
CDR3aa: CASSDDRVSLIAGYTF
CDR3nt: TGTGCCAGCAGCGATGACAGGGTCTCCCTTATTGCGGGCTACACCTTC

j_gene: TRBJ1-6
abundance: .
v_gene: TRBV6-4
d_gene: .
CDR3aa: CASSDRGNSPLHF
CDR3nt: TGTGCCAGCAGTGACAGGGGGAATTCACCCCTCCACTTT

j_gene: TRBJ1-4
abundance: .
v_gene: TRBV30
d_gene: .
CDR3aa: CAWEGGWTNEKLFF
CDR3nt: TGTGCCTGGGAAGGGGGTTGGACTAATGAAAAACTGTTTTTT

j_gene: TRBJ1-2
abundance: .
v_gene: TRBV4-1
d_gene: .
CDR3aa: CASSQDSPGHYGYTF
CDR3nt: TGCGCCAGCAGCCAAGATTCCCCAGGGCACTATGGCTACACCTTC

j_gene: TRBJ2-7
abundance: .
v_gene: TRBV2
d_gene: TRBD2
CDR3aa: CASSGFRGDSYEQYF
CDR3nt: TGTGCCAGCAGCGGGTTTCGGGGGGACTCCTACGAGCAGTACTTC

j_gene: TRBJ2-3
abundance: .
v_gene: TRBV18
d_gene: .
CDR3aa: CASSPLAVGTDTQYF
CDR3nt: TGTGCCAGCTCGCCTCTAGCTGTTGGCACAGATACGCAGTATTTT

j_gene: TRBJ2-1
abundance: many
v_gene: TRBV7-9
d_gene: TRBD1
CDR3aa: CASSPGTGGYNEQFF
CDR3nt: TGTGCCAGCAGCCCCGGGACAGGGGGCTACAATGAGCAGTTCTTC

j_gene: TRBJ1-2
abundance: .
v_gene: TRBV6-1
d_gene: TRBD1
CDR3aa: CASSGTGGGYTF
CDR3nt: TGTGCCAGCAGTGGGACAGGGGGTGGCTACACCTTC

j_gene: TRBJ1-1
abundance: .
v_gene: TRBV20-1
d_gene: .
CDR3aa: CSGNSYTEAFF
CDR3nt: TGCAGTGGAAACTCGTACACTGAAGCTTTCTTT

j_gene: TRBJ2-3
abundance: .
v_gene: TRBV10-3
d_gene: TRBD2
CDR3aa: CAISVQRGGTDTQYF
CDR3nt: TGTGCCATCAGCGTCCAGCGGGGGGGCACAGATACGCAGTATTTT

j_gene: TRBJ2-7
abundance: .
v_gene: TRBV5-4
d_gene: .
CDR3aa: CASSLSWGPSSYEQYF
CDR3nt: TGTGCCAGCAGCTTGTCCTGGGGCCCAAGCTCCTACGAGCAGTACTTC

j_gene: TRBJ2-5
abundance: .
v_gene: TRBV9
d_gene: .
CDR3aa: CASSAGEIPLETQYF
CDR3nt: TGTGCCAGCAGCGCCGGGGAGATCCCCTTGGAGACCCAGTACTTC

j_gene: TRBJ2-7
abundance: .
v_gene: TRBV2
d_gene: TRBD1
CDR3aa: CASRLGQGSPYEQYF
CDR3nt: TGTGCCAGCAGGTTAGGACAGGGAAGTCCGTACGAGCAGTACTTC

j_gene: TRBJ2-2
abundance: once
v_gene: TRBV21-1
d_gene: .
CDR3aa: CASSMRLNGGEDTGELFF
CDR3nt: TGTGCCAGCAGCATGCGACTAAACGGAGGGGAGGACACCGGGGAGCTGTTTTTT

j_gene: TRBJ2-2
abundance: .
v_gene: TRBV7-3
d_gene: .
CDR3aa: CASSSDTGELFF
CDR3nt: TGTGCCAGCAGCTCAGATACCGGGGAGCTGTTTTTT

j_gene: TRBJ2-7
abundance: .
v_gene: TRBV13
d_gene: TRBD2
CDR3aa: CASSLWLAGKSSYEQYF
CDR3nt: TGTGCCAGCAGCTTATGGCTAGCGGGGAAAAGCTCCTACGAGCAGTACTTC

j_gene: TRBJ1-1
abundance: .
v_gene: TRBV19
d_gene: .
CDR3aa: CASRVYTEAFF
CDR3nt: TGTGCCAGCAGGGTTTACACTGAAGCTTTCTTT

j_gene: TRBJ1-5
abundance: .
v_gene: TRBV19
d_gene: TRBD1
CDR3aa: CASKKQGANDQPQHF
CDR3nt: TGTGCCAGTAAAAAACAGGGGGCGAATGATCAGCCCCAGCATTTT

j_gene: TRBJ1-4
abundance: once
v_gene: TRBV28
d_gene: TRBD1
CDR3aa: CASSLGQEPEKLFF
CDR3nt: TGTGCCAGCAGTCTCGGACAGGAACCTGAAAAACTGTTTTTT

j_gene: TRBJ2-5
abundance: few
v_gene: TRBV5-1
d_gene: .
CDR3aa: CASSLRGSNQETQYF
CDR3nt: TGCGCCAGCAGCTTGAGGGGCTCCAACCAAGAGACCCAGTACTTC

j_gene: TRBJ2-2
abundance: few
v_gene: TRBV6-5
d_gene: .
CDR3aa: CASNRGNTGELFF
CDR3nt: TGTGCCAGCAATCGGGGGAACACCGGGGAGCTGTTTTTT

j_gene: TRBJ2-2
abundance: .
v_gene: TRBV7-9
d_gene: TRBD2
CDR3aa: CASSSSGTTNTGELFF
CDR3nt: TGTGCCAGCAGCTCAAGCGGGACTACCAACACCGGGGAGCTGTTTTTT

j_gene: TRBJ1-2
abundance: .
v_gene: TRBV6-5
d_gene: .
CDR3aa: CASSYDMLTDYGYTF
CDR3nt: TGTGCCAGCAGTTACGACATGTTAACGGACTATGGCTACACCTTC

j_gene: TRBJ2-3
abundance: few
v_gene: TRBV27
d_gene: .
CDR3aa: CASSHSSADTQYF
CDR3nt: TGTGCCAGCAGTCATTCATCGGCAGATACGCAGTATTTT

j_gene: TRBJ2-7
abundance: .
v_gene: TRBV5-1
d_gene: .
CDR3aa: CASSLQDREQYF
CDR3nt: TGCGCCAGCAGCTTACAGGACCGCGAGCAGTACTTC

j_gene: TRBJ2-2
abundance: .
v_gene: TRBV7-3
d_gene: .
CDR3aa: CASSLIGGSTGELFF
CDR3nt: TGTGCCAGCAGCTTAATTGGGGGGTCTACCGGGGAGCTGTTTTTT

j_gene: TRBJ1-1
abundance: .
v_gene: TRBV5-1
d_gene: TRBD1
CDR3aa: CASSERTGSETEAFF
CDR3nt: TGCGCCAGCAGCGAAAGGACAGGGAGTGAAACTGAAGCTTTCTTT

j_gene: TRBJ1-5
abundance: .
v_gene: TRBV30
d_gene: .
CDR3aa: CAWSVWRRGSNQPQHF
CDR3nt: TGTGCCTGGAGTGTATGGCGCAGGGGTAGCAATCAGCCCCAGCATTTT

j_gene: TRBJ2-7
abundance: .
v_gene: TRBV7-9
d_gene: .
CDR3aa: CASSLSNDNYEQYF
CDR3nt: TGTGCCAGCAGCTTAAGCAATGATAACTACGAGCAGTACTTC

j_gene: TRBJ1-5
abundance: few
v_gene: TRBV4-2
d_gene: .
CDR3aa: CASSQVREGGGNQPQHF
CDR3nt: TGTGCCAGCAGCCAAGTTCGGGAGGGCGGGGGCAATCAGCCCCAGCATTTT

j_gene: TRBJ2-7
abundance: .
v_gene: TRBV28
d_gene: TRBD1
CDR3aa: CASKDRVYEQYF
CDR3nt: TGTGCCAGCAAGGACAGGGTTTACGAGCAGTACTTC